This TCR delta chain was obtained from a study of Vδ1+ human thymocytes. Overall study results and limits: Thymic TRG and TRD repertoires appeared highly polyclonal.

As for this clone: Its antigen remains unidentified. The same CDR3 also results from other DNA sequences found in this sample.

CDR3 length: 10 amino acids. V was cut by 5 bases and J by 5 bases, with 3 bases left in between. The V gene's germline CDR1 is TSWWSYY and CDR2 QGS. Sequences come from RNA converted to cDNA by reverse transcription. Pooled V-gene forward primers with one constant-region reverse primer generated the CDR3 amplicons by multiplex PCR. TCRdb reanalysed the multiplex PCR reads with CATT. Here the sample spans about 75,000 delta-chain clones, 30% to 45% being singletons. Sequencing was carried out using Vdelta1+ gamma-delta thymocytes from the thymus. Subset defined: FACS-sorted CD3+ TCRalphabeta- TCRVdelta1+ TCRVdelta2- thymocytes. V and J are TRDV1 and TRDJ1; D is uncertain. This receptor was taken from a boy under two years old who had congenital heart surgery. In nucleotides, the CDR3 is TGTGCTCTTGGGCCTGATAAACTCATCTTT. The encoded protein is CALGPDKLIF.